The subject of this entry is one TCR beta chain. TCRdb's table, derived via immunoSEQ multiplex PCR, lists solely in-frame clones and lacks some. The top ten hold over 9.5% of the sample, which has about 200,000 clones, 79% seen once. These data are taken from a study of cytotoxic CD8 clonotypes in ibrutinib-treated CLL. The clonotype comes from a human donor with chronic lymphocytic leukemia. The material was PBMCs, obtained after 12 months of ibrutinib treatment.

The DNA of the CDR3 is TGTGCCAGCAGCCAGACAGGGCTCCACGAGCAGTACTTC. It yields the protein CASSQTGLHEQYF. The rearrangement uses TRBV6-5 and TRBJ2-7, with 7 nucleotides matching TRBD1. This CDR3 is 13 amino acids long. Germline assignment: CDR1 MNHEY and CDR2 SVGAGI. V trimming: 6 bases; J trimming: 5 bases; junction bases outside the gene matches: 7.